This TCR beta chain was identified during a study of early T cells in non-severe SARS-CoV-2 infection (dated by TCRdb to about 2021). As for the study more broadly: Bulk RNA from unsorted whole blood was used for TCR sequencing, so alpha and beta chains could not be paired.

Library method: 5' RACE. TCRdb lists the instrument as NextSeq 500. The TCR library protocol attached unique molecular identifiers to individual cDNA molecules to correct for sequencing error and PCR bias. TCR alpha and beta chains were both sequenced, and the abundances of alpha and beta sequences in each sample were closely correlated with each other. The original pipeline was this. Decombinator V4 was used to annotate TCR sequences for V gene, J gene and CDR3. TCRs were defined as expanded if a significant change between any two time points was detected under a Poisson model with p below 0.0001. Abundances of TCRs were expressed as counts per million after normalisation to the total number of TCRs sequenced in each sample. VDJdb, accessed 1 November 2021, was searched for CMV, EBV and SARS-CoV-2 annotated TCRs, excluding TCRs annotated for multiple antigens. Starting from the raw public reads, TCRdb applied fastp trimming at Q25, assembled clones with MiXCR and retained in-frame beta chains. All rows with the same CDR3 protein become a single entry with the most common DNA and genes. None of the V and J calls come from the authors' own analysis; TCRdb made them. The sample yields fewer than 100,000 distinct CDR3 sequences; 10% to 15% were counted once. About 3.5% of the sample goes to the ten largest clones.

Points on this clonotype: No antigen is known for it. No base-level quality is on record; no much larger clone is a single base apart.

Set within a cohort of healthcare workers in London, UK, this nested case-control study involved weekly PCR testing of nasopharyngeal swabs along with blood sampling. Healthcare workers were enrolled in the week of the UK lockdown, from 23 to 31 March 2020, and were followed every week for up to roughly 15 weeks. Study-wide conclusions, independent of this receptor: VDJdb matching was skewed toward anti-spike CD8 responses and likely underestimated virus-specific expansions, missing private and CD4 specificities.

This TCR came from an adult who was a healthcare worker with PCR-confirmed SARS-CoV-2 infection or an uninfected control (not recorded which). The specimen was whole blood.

The DNA sequence follows: TGCAGTGCTAGAGCCCCACTGACAGGGGATGAGCAGTACTTC. Its amino acids are CSARAPLTGDEQYF. The chain is made from TRBV20-1 and TRBJ2-7; the central 8 bases match TRBD1. V loses 1 base at its end and J loses 7 bases; junction bases beyond the gene matches: 9. CDR1 DFQATT and CDR2 SNEGSKA are derived from the germline V gene (reference sequence). The CDR3, from cysteine to phenylalanine, totals 14 residues. Of all the DNA, just the CDR3 is kept, 42 bases in frame from base 1.